Listed here are 27 T cell receptor beta chains from one sample, sequenced in a study of T cells in Graves' hyperthyroidism and ophthalmopathy. Amplification targeted TCR beta CDR3 regions from RNA transcripts. In the first-round RT-PCR of the TCR CDR3, the HTBI primer set was used. TCRdb itself ran the multiplex PCR reads through MiXCR, one entry per CDR3 protein. There are around 690,000 distinct CDR3 sequences in the sample; around 21% occur only once, and around a third lies in the top ten. The sample was blood. All receptors derive from a man aged 30 to 39 with Graves' ophthalmopathy.

The chain uses TRBV2 and TRBJ2-5; the D call may be TRBD1 or TRBD2 (5 bases each). Germline values: CDR1 SNHLY, CDR2 FYNNEI. This CDR3 contains 13 residues. V dropped 6 bases and J dropped 8 bases, with 16 bases sitting between them. The CDR3 DNA sequence: TGTGCCAGCAGGGACCGAGGGGTCGAAACCCAGTACTTC. Translation gives CASRDRGVETQYF.

This clonotype showed up many times. This rearrangement joins TRBV7-8 to TRBJ2-7, with D hard to call. The germline CDR1 and CDR2 sequences are SGHVS and FQNEAQ. V lost 1 base to trimming and J lost 0 bases, with 10 bases between them. CDR3 length: 15 amino acids. Here the CDR3 DNA reads TGTGCCAGCAGCTTAGGGGCTAGGGTCTCCTACGAGCAGTACTTC. Protein: CASSLGARVSYEQYF.

Note on this clonotype: A much larger clonotype is one base distant, so this may be a read error. This chain uses TRBV6-1 with TRBJ1-1; D unclear. The CDR3 loop spans 13 amino acids. Looked up from germline, CDR1 is MNHNS and CDR2 is SASEGT. As DNA, the CDR3 is TGTGCCAGCAGTGCGATTCGGGGAACTGGAGCTTTCTTT. Its translation is CASSAIRGTGAFF.

This chain links TRBV19 with TRBJ1-5; the D is unclear. V was trimmed by 3 bases and J by 0 bases, leaving 6 bases between them. The germline V gene encodes CDR1 LNHDA and CDR2 SQIVND (reference sequence). This CDR3 has 14 amino acids. CDR3 nucleotides: TGTGCCAGTAGTATTGATAATAGCAATCAGCCCCAGCATTTT. Amino acids: CASSIDNSNQPQHF.

The genes are TRBV30 and TRBJ1-5; 10 positions match TRBD1. The CDR3 has 16 residues. With 3 bases clipped from V and 3 bases from J, the junction kept 8 bases outside the gene matches. Germline CDR1 is GTSNPN and CDR2 is SVGIG (reference sequence). This CDR3 reads CAWRGAGQGNNQPQHF. The CDR3 DNA sequence: TGTGCCTGGAGGGGGGCGGGACAGGGGAACAATCAGCCCCAGCATTTT.

V and J are TRBV4-1 and TRBJ1-3, with TRBD1 as a possible D gene (6 bases). The CDR3 consists of 15 residues. Deletions cut 3 bases from V and 1 base from J, with 10 bases between. Per germline, CDR1 MGHRA and CDR2 YSYEKL. For the CDR3, the DNA is TGCGCCAGCAGCCAGGAGGGGGGATCTGGAAACACCATATATTTT. Its translation: CASSQEGGSGNTIYF.

This clonotype was seen ten or more times. This chain joins TRBV20-1 and TRBJ2-3; D remains unclear. The V gene lost 0 bases and the J gene lost 0 bases, with 10 bases spanning the gap. The CDR3 contains 15 residues. Germline V lookup: CDR1 DFQATT, CDR2 SNEGSKA (reference sequence). The CDR3 spells CSARDSSPSTDTQYF. DNA for the CDR3: TGCAGTGCTAGAGATTCTTCCCCTAGCACAGATACGCAGTATTTT.

This clonotype was observed a few times. The chain employs TRBV30 and TRBJ1-5; a weak D match, TRBD1 (6 bases). Trimming cost V 2 bases and J 4 bases, with 9 bases left between them. The germline CDR1 and CDR2 sequences are GTSNPN and SVGIG (reference sequence). This CDR3 spans 13 amino acids. The CDR3 is CAWSTGQNQPQHF. Here the CDR3 DNA reads TGTGCCTGGAGTACCGGACAGAATCAGCCCCAGCATTTT.

There are a few counts of this clonotype. The V call is TRBV5-4, the J call TRBJ1-2; 9 positions agree with TRBD1. This CDR3 has 15 amino acids. V shed 0 bases and J 3 bases; nucleotides not matched to a gene: 3. Germline V gene sequence: CDR1 SGHNT, CDR2 YYREEE (reference sequence). Here the CDR3 reads CASSLGDRDDYGYTF. The CDR3 DNA is TGTGCCAGCAGCTTGGGGGACAGGGATGACTATGGCTACACCTTC. The full variable domain, in which reference TRBV5-4 and TRBJ1-2 provide the parts outside the CDR3, is ETGVTQSPTHLIKTRGQQVTLRCSSQSGHNTVSWYQQALGQGPQFIFQYYREEENGRGNFPPRFSGLQFPNYSSELNVNALELDDSALYLCASSLGDRDDYGYTFGSGTRLTVV.

This clonotype was detected a few times. The chain is built from TRBV7-9 and TRBJ2-3; weak D call: TRBD1 (5 bases). Trimming cost V 2 bases and J 0 bases, with 12 bases left between them. This CDR3 contains 16 residues. Germline-derived CDR1 and CDR2 are SEHNR and FQNEAQ (reference sequence). The CDR3 nucleotides are TGTGCCAGCAGCTTAATCGCAGGGAAAAGCACAGATACGCAGTATTTT. Translating it yields CASSLIAGKSTDTQYF. The full variable domain, with the rest looked up from reference TRBV7-9 and TRBJ2-3, is DTGVSQNPRHKITKRGQNVTFRCDPISEHNRLYWYRQTLGQGPEFLTYFQNEAQLEKSRLLSDRFSAERPKGSFSTLEIQRTEQGDSAMYLCASSLIAGKSTDTQYFGPGTRLTVL.

As for this clonotype: One base away lies a much larger clone, so this may be a sequencing read error. The genes are TRBV7-8 and TRBJ1-5; tentative D call: TRBD1 (6 bases). Trimming took 7 bases from V and 5 from J, leaving 18 bases between them. Germline V gives CDR1 SGHVS, CDR2 FQNEAQ. The CDR3 is made up of 15 amino acids. The CDR3 protein is CASNGRRGSDQPQHF. The CDR3 DNA reads TGTGCCAGCAACGGACGAAGGGGGAGCGATCAGCCCCAGCATTTT.

This clonotype was counted between two and nine times. DNA for the CDR3: TGTGCCAGCAGTTTGGGGCGAGGGAGGTGGAGGAATGAGCAGTTCTTC. It translates to CASSLGRGRWRNEQFF. The J gene is TRBJ2-1, the V gene TRBV12-3 or TRBV12-4; possibly TRBD2 for D (6 bases). The length of the CDR3 is 16 residues. V was trimmed by 3 bases and J by 7 bases, leaving 19 bases between them.

To note about this clonotype: A single base separates this from a much larger clone, so it may be a read error. The chain joins TRBV11-2 to TRBJ1-1; D ambiguous. The V end was cut by 1 base, the J end by 5 bases, with 14 bases between. This CDR3 spans 15 amino acids. Germline V CDR1 and CDR2: SGHAT, FQNNGV. The CDR3 is CASSLGEQPGTEAFF. CDR3 sequence (DNA): TGTGCCAGCAGCTTAGGAGAACAACCGGGGACTGAAGCTTTCTTT.

The chain carries TRBV20-1 and TRBJ2-5; D not resolved. The ends were cut back, 7 bases at V and 2 bases at J, with 14 bases in the middle. Germline CDR1 DFQATT, CDR2 SNEGSKA (reference sequence). The CDR3 loop spans 13 amino acids. As DNA, the CDR3 is TGCAGTGGGTTGGAGAGCTATCAAGAGACCCAGTACTTC. Its protein is CSGLESYQETQYF.

This clonotype has more than one count but fewer than ten. This rearrangement joins TRBV2 to TRBJ2-1; a weak D match, TRBD2 (6 bases). Germline V CDR1 and CDR2: SNHLY, FYNNEI. The CDR3 consists of 17 residues. V shed 4 bases and J shed 1 base, with 17 bases lying between them. The CDR3 here is CASSGTRDSHSYNEQFF. CDR3 nucleotide sequence: TGTGCCAGCAGTGGAACCCGGGACTCTCATTCCTACAATGAGCAGTTCTTC.

The V gene is TRBV30, the J gene TRBJ2-3, with D possibly matching TRBD1 (6 bases). The CDR3 spans 13 residues. Trimming removed 1 base at V and 3 bases at J, with 8 bases between. CDR1 and CDR2 (germline): GTSNPN, SVGIG (reference sequence). CDR3 in DNA: TGTGCCTGGAGTGGGGGGCGAACAGATACGCAGTATTTT. Its translation is CAWSGGRTDTQYF.

This clonotype was counted between two and nine times. J is TRBJ2-2 and V is TRBV2; D is unresolved. Germline V lookup: CDR1 SNHLY, CDR2 FYNNEI. Trimming took off 7 bases at V and 4 bases at J, with 16 bases between the two ends. CDR3 length: 15 amino acids. The CDR3 nucleotides are TGTGCCAGCAAGTTTGAGTCTAAACCCACCGGGGAGCTGTTTTTT. The encoded protein is CASKFESKPTGELFF.

This clonotype was found a few times. The chain recombines TRBV20-1 with TRBJ2-1; 9 bases map to TRBD2. CDR1 and CDR2 (germline): DFQATT, SNEGSKA (reference sequence). Unmatched junction bases numbered 8, after V lost 5 bases and J lost 6 bases. The CDR3 consists of 14 residues. CDR3 sequence: CSALIAGVGNEQFF. CDR3 bases: TGCAGTGCTCTCATAGCGGGAGTTGGCAATGAGCAGTTCTTC.

This sequence joins TRBV20-1 and TRBJ2-5; a possible D gene is TRBD1 (6 bases). CDR3 size: 12 residues. Germline V gene data show CDR1 as DFQATT and CDR2 as SNEGSKA (reference sequence). V lost 4 bases and J lost 5, with 11 bases in between. This CDR3 reads CSATRGTETQYF. In nucleotides, the CDR3 is TGCAGTGCTACCAGGGGCACGGAGACCCAGTACTTC.

At least ten counts were recorded for this clonotype. The rearrangement uses TRBV5-1 and TRBJ2-3; the match to TRBD2 covers 9 bases. The CDR3 runs to 17 residues. Trimming took 5 bases from V and 0 from J; bases not matched to a gene: 10. The germline V gene encodes CDR1 SGHRS and CDR2 YFSETQ. This CDR3 reads CASRHSGRLTSTDTQYF. The CDR3, as DNA: TGCGCCAGCAGACATAGCGGGAGACTAACAAGCACAGATACGCAGTATTTT. Full variable domain (rest looked up from reference TRBV5-1 and TRBJ2-3): KAGVTQTPRYLIKTRGQQVTLSCSPISGHRSVSWYQQTPGQGLQFLFEYFSETQRNKGNFPGRFSGRQFSNSRSEMNVSTLELGDSALYLCASRHSGRLTSTDTQYFGPGTRLTVL.

This clonotype was detected a few times. The chain has TRBV3-1 and TRBJ1-2; D perhaps matches TRBD1 (5 bases). The V end was cut by 1 base, the J end by 4 bases, with 16 bases between. The CDR3 has 16 residues. Germline values: CDR1 LGHDT, CDR2 YNNKEL (reference sequence). CDR3 coding DNA: TGTGCCAGCAGCCAAGGGCCGGCAGGGTCGGGCTATGGCTACACCTTC. It translates to CASSQGPAGSGYGYTF.

This clonotype is a singleton in its sample. Sequence at one end of the junction differs from germline and may be a read error. The chain combines TRBV3-1 with TRBJ1-6, with D maybe TRBD1 (5 bases). CDR3 length: 16 residues. The germline gives CDR1 LGHDT, CDR2 YNNKEL (reference sequence). The chain's CDR3 is CASSTSRAILYSPLRF. DNA of the CDR3: TGTGCCAGCAGCACCTCCAGGGCTATTTTATATTCACCCCTCCGCTTT.

The chain carries TRBV6-1 and TRBJ2-7; the D call may be TRBD1 or TRBD2 (5 bases each). The V gene's germline CDR1 is MNHNS and CDR2 SASEGT. V was trimmed by 7 bases and J by 5 bases, leaving 21 bases between them. This CDR3 comprises 15 residues. This CDR3 reads CASTILRGLGNEQYF. CDR3 in DNA: TGTGCCAGCACCATACTCCGGGGCCTCGGTAACGAGCAGTACTTC.

J is TRBJ2-3 and V is TRBV10-2; 9 bases are a match to TRBD1. V lost 7 bases and J lost 1; bases outside the gene matches: 18. Looked up from germline, CDR1 is WSHSY and CDR2 is SAAADI. This CDR3 is 19 amino acids long. CDR3: CASINGDRDLVQRTDTQYF. DNA of the CDR3: TGCGCCAGCATTAACGGGGACAGGGATTTAGTACAACGCACAGATACGCAGTATTTT.

The chain carries TRBV11-2 and TRBJ1-4; 8 nucleotides align to TRBD1. J lost 3 bases, V lost 5 bases, and 5 bases had no gene match. Germline V gene sequence: CDR1 SGHAT, CDR2 FQNNGV. This CDR3 spans 15 amino acids. CDR3 sequence: CASSKNRGSNEKLFF. The CDR3 DNA is TGTGCCAGCAGCAAGAACAGGGGGTCTAATGAAAAACTGTTTTTT.

This clonotype was detected a few times. The chain employs TRBV4-2 and TRBJ2-1; a weak D match, TRBD2 (5 bases). Trimming removed 1 base at V and 0 bases at J, with 22 bases between. The CDR3 has 20 amino acids. Germline V lookup: CDR1 LGHNA, CDR2 YNFKEQ. The CDR3 loop is CASSQGMGFGGSLSYNEQFF. CDR3 nucleotides: TGTGCCAGCAGCCAAGGAATGGGGTTCGGCGGGTCACTCTCCTACAATGAGCAGTTCTTC.

The chain joins TRBV20-1 to TRBJ2-7, with unresolved D. The CDR3 contains 12 residues. Germline V gene data show CDR1 as DFQATT and CDR2 as SNEGSKA (reference sequence). As DNA, the CDR3 is TGCAGCATAGCCCCACGTTCGCCCGAGCAGTACTTC. Translation gives CSIAPRSPEQYF.